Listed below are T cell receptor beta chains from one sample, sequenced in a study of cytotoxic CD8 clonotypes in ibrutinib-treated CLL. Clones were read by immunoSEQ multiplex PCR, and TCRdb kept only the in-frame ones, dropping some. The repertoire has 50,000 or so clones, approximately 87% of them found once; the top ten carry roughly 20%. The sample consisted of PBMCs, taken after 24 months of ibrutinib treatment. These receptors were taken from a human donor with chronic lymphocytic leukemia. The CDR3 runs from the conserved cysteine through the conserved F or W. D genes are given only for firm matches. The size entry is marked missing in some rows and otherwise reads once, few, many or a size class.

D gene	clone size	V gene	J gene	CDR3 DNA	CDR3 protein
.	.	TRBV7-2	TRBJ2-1	TGTGCCAGCAGCACCACCGGAGGGGCCAATGAGCAGTTCTTC	CASSTTGGANEQFF
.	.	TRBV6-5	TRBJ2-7	TGTGCCAGCAACGACGGGAGCTACGAGCAGTACTTC	CASNDGSYEQYF
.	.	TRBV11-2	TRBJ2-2	TGTGCCAGTGGGGTGAACACCGGGGAGCTGTTTTTT	CASGVNTGELFF
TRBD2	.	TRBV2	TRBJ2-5	TGTGCCAGCAGTGAGGCTAGCGGGAGGGCCGGTGAGACCCAGTACTTC	CASSEASGRAGETQYF
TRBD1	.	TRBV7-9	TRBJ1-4	TGTGCCAGCAGCCCTGGACAGGGAGGTCGGGAAAAACTGTTTTTT	CASSPGQGGREKLFF
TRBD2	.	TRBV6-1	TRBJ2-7	TGTGCCAGCATACTAGCGGGAGGATCCTACGAGCAGTACTTC	CASILAGGSYEQYF
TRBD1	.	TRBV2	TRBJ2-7	TGTGCCAGCAGACAGGGGTTCACCTACGAGCAGTACTTC	CASRQGFTYEQYF
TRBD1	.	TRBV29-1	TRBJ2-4	TGCAGCGTAAGGTCTACAGGGGGTGAAAACATTCAGTACTTC	CSVRSTGGENIQYF
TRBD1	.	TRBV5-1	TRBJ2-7	TGCGCCAGCAGCTCCTACCCAAGGCCCCGGGACAGCCAAACCTACGAGCAGTACTTC	CASSSYPRPRDSQTYEQYF
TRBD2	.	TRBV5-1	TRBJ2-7	TGCGCCAGCCGGGAGGGTAGCGGGGGCCTCCTCTACGAGCAGTACTTC	CASREGSGGLLYEQYF
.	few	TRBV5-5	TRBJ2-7	TGTGCCAGCAGCTTGGTGGAGGGGACCCACGAGCAGTACTTC	CASSLVEGTHEQYF
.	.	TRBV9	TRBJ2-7	TGTGCCAGCAGCTCTAGCGTGGACTCCTACGAACAGTACTTC	CASSSSVDSYEQYF
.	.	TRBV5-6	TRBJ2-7	TGTGCCAGCCAGTCCTTGGGACCCACCCAACACGAGCAGTACTTC	CASQSLGPTQHEQYF
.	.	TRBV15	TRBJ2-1	TGTGCCACCAGCAGAGGACACCCGGGTACGTACTACAATGAGCAGTTCTTC	CATSRGHPGTYYNEQFF
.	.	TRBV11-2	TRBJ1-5	TGTGCCAGCAGCCCCACAAGCAATCAGCCCCAGCATTTT	CASSPTSNQPQHF
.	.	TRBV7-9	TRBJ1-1	TGTGCCAGCAGCAATGGGGGTTTCCCTTTTATGAACACTGAAGCTTTCTTT	CASSNGGFPFMNTEAFF
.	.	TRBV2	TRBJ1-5	TGTGCCAGCAGTGGGATGGGTCTAGCGCAGCCCCAGCATTTT	CASSGMGLAQPQHF
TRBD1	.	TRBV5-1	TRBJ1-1	TGCGCCAGCAGTGCCCACATGACAGGGGGCAACACTGAAGCTTTCTTT	CASSAHMTGGNTEAFF
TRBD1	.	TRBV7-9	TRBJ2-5	TGTGCCAGCAGTCGACAGGGATGGGTAGTAGAGACCCAGTACTTC	CASSRQGWVVETQYF
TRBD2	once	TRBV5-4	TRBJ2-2	TGTGCCAGCAGCCTAGGGACTAGCGGATTAGCCGGGGAGCTGTTTTTT	CASSLGTSGLAGELFF
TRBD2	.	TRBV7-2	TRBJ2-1	TGTGCCAGCAGTACGAACGGACTAGCGGGGAAGTATGAGCAGTTCTTC	CASSTNGLAGKYEQFF